In its sample, the clone carrying this T cell receptor beta chain was seen many times. Its antigen is currently unknown. The data derive from a study of early T cells in non-severe SARS-CoV-2 infection. Study context: Sequencing of unsorted whole blood was done on bulk RNA, leaving chains unpaired.

Individual cDNA molecules received unique molecular identifiers. TCRdb processed the 5' RACE reads anew with MiXCR; each CDR3 protein has one entry. The table has around 52,000 distinct CDR3 sequences, roughly 6.8% seen once. The study's findings and limits: Matching with VDJdb favored anti-spike CD8 responses (missing private and CD4 specificities).

The CDR3 spans 15 residues. Between the trimmed V and J ends, which lost 5 bases and 4 bases, there was a span of 18 bases. Germline-derived CDR1 and CDR2 are LGHDT and YNNKEL (reference sequence). Sequencing input: whole blood. This receptor was taken from an adult who was a healthcare worker with PCR-confirmed SARS-CoV-2 infection or an uninfected control (not recorded which). The chain carries TRBV3-1 and TRBJ2-7; TRBD2 might be the D (6 bases). The CDR3 region has the DNA TGTGCCAGCAGCTGGGAACGGGGGTCCCATTACGAGCAGTACTTC. Translation gives CASSWERGSHYEQYF.